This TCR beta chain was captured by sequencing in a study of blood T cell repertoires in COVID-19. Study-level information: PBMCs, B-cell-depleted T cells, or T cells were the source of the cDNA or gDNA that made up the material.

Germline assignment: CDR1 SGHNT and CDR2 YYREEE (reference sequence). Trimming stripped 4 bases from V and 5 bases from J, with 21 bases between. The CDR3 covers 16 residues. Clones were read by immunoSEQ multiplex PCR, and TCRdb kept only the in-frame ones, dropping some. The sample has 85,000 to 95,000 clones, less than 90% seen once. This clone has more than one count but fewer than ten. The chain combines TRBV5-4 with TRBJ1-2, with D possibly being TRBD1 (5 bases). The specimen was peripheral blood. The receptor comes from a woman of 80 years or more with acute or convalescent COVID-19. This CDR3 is CASSPESAGRIYGYTF. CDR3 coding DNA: TGTGCCAGCAGCCCCGAATCAGCAGGGAGGATTTATGGCTACACCTTC. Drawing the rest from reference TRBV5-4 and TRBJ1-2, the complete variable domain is ETGVTQSPTHLIKTRGQQVTLRCSSQSGHNTVSWYQQALGQGPQFIFQYYREEENGRGNFPPRFSGLQFPNYSSELNVNALELDDSALYLCASSPESAGRIYGYTFGSGTRLTVV.